A selection of T cell receptor beta chains follows, all from one sample in a study of control samples from healthy donors and cancer patients. Some clones are missing from TCRdb's copy, which holds only in-frame ones; the method was immunoSEQ multiplex PCR. The sample carries approximately 9,800 clones, approximately 91% recorded once. Sequencing was performed on PBMCs. These receptors were obtained from a man between 60 and 70 years old with colorectal cancer. CDR3s include the opening cysteine and the closing phenylalanine or tryptophan. D genes are given only for firm matches. Part of the rows lack a size; the others show once, few, many or a class for expanded clones.

clone size	V gene	J gene	D gene	CDR3 protein	CDR3 DNA
.	TRBV7-2	TRBJ1-2	.	CASSLVWTDNYGYTF	TGTGCCAGCAGCTTAGTTTGGACAGATAACTATGGCTACACCTTC
few	TRBV28	TRBJ1-2	.	CASSFLGGRRRGYTF	TGTGCCAGCAGTTTCCTTGGCGGGCGTAGGAGGGGCTACACCTTC
once	TRBV15	TRBJ1-2	.	CATSRDREYYGYTF	TGTGCCACCAGCAGAGATCGGGAATACTATGGCTACACCTTC
.	TRBV5-1	TRBJ1-1	.	CASRVGESGTEAFF	TGCGCCAGCAGGGTGGGGGAATCGGGCACTGAAGCTTTCTTT
.	TRBV15	TRBJ2-4	.	CATSRRVDDIQYF	TGTGCCACCAGCAGGAGGGTAGACGACATTCAGTACTTC
.	TRBV4-3	TRBJ1-5	.	CASSQDLIRGANQPQHF	TGCGCCAGCAGCCAAGATCTCATCCGGGGCGCCAATCAGCCCCAGCATTTT
once	TRBV6-5	TRBJ2-7	.	CASSYGSAGTGEQYF	TGTGCCAGCAGTTATGGTTCGGCGGGGACGGGCGAGCAGTACTTC
.	TRBV5-1	TRBJ1-2	.	CASSLGQVGGYTF	TGCGCCAGCAGCTTGGGCCAGGTGGGTGGCTACACCTTC
.	TRBV4-3	TRBJ1-2	.	CASSQEVRGNMDYGYTF	TGCGCCAGCAGCCAAGAGGTGAGAGGGAATATGGACTATGGCTACACCTTC
.	TRBV12-3/TRBV12-4	TRBJ2-7	TRBD1	CASSRQGNYEQYF	TGTGCCAGCAGTCGACAGGGTAACTACGAGCAGTACTTC
few	TRBV12-3/TRBV12-4	TRBJ1-2	TRBD1	CASSLGTGYGYTF	TGTGCCAGCAGTTTGGGGACAGGGTATGGCTACACCTTC
.	TRBV24-1	TRBJ1-4	TRBD1	CATSTGAATNEKLFF	TGTGCCACCAGTACAGGGGCTGCAACTAATGAAAAACTGTTTTTT
.	TRBV5-6	TRBJ1-1	.	CASSLGAGRGTEAFF	TGTGCCAGCAGCTTGGGTGCCGGCAGGGGCACTGAAGCTTTCTTT
.	TRBV13	TRBJ1-6	.	CASSLLGRGRDANDNSPLHF	TGTGCCAGCAGCTTATTGGGAAGGGGACGGGACGCGAACGATAATTCACCCCTCCACTTT
.	TRBV11-2	TRBJ2-7	.	CASSLGARDYEQYF	TGTGCCAGCAGCTTAGGAGCCAGAGACTACGAGCAGTACTTC
.	TRBV5-4	TRBJ2-7	TRBD2	CASSSGTSGGFYEQYF	TGTGCCAGCAGCTCGGGAACTAGCGGGGGGTTCTACGAGCAGTACTTC
.	TRBV28	TRBJ1-5	TRBD1	CASSPNLGTDNQPQHF	TGTGCCAGCAGTCCTAATTTAGGGACAGATAATCAGCCCCAGCATTTT
.	TRBV14	TRBJ1-4	.	CASSRMGRLEKLFF	TGTGCCAGCAGCCGTATGGGGCGTTTAGAAAAACTGTTTTTT
.	TRBV11-2	TRBJ1-6	.	CASSPRSGGSSYNSPLHF	TGTGCCAGCAGCCCTAGGTCGGGTGGAAGCTCCTATAATTCACCCCTCCACTTT
.	TRBV7-2	TRBJ1-5	.	CASSLDVAGRHQPQHF	TGTGCCAGCAGCTTAGACGTGGCGGGGAGGCATCAGCCCCAGCATTTT
.	TRBV28	TRBJ1-2	.	CASSFPRPNYGYTF	TGTGCCAGCAGTTTCCCCCGCCCGAACTATGGCTACACCTTC
few	TRBV28	TRBJ1-5	TRBD1	CASSPRQGGNQPQHF	TGTGCCAGCAGTCCAAGACAGGGAGGCAATCAGCCCCAGCATTTT
.	TRBV7-9	TRBJ1-5	.	CASSLSHQPQHF	TGTGCCAGCAGCTTAAGTCATCAGCCCCAGCATTTT
.	TRBV6-5	TRBJ1-4	.	CASTDLGGGKKLFF	TGTGCCAGCACCGACCTAGGGGGAGGGAAAAAACTGTTTTTT
.	TRBV20-1	TRBJ2-7	TRBD2	CSASRIAGGPYEQYF	TGCAGTGCTAGTCGTATAGCGGGGGGGCCCTACGAGCAGTACTTC
.	TRBV7-2	TRBJ1-6	.	CASSSYSPLHF	TGTGCCAGCAGCTCATATTCACCCCTCCACTTT
.	TRBV7-2	TRBJ2-3	TRBD2	CASSLLSWLAGIGGGTQYF	TGTGCCAGCAGCTTATTGAGTTGGCTAGCGGGAATTGGGGGGGGTACGCAGTATTTT
.	TRBV4-3	TRBJ2-3	.	CASSQDPVISTDTQYF	TGCGCCAGCAGCCAAGATCCCGTAATTAGCACAGATACGCAGTATTTT
.	TRBV3-1/TRBV3-2	TRBJ2-7	.	CASSQDGRGFYEQYF	TGTGCCAGCAGCCAAGACGGCAGGGGTTTTTACGAGCAGTACTTC
once	TRBV20-1	TRBJ1-4	.	CSASPGTYNEKLFF	TGCAGTGCTAGTCCCGGGACCTATAATGAAAAACTGTTTTTT
.	TRBV5-6	TRBJ2-7	.	CASSPTDGYEQYF	TGTGCCAGCAGCCCCACCGACGGCTACGAGCAGTACTTC
.	TRBV7-3	TRBJ2-2	.	CASSQIWPKELFF	TGTGCCAGCAGCCAGATTTGGCCCAAGGAGCTGTTTTTT
.	TRBV6-6	TRBJ1-1	.	CASSYSSGDTEAFF	TGTGCCAGCAGTTACTCTTCAGGGGACACTGAAGCTTTCTTT
.	TRBV2	TRBJ2-3	.	CASSDSQGGTDTQYF	TGTGCCAGCAGTGATTCGCAGGGTGGAACAGATACGCAGTATTTT
.	TRBV5-1	TRBJ2-7	TRBD2	CASSLLAGTYEQYF	TGCGCCAGCAGCTTGCTAGCGGGAACCTACGAGCAGTACTTC
.	TRBV4-3	TRBJ2-1	.	CASSQDGPTGPYNEQFF	TGCGCCAGCAGCCAAGATGGTCCTACAGGACCCTACAATGAGCAGTTCTTC
.	TRBV28	TRBJ1-5	TRBD1	CASSLGVRGQQPQHF	TGTGCCAGCAGTTTAGGGGTCAGGGGGCAACAGCCCCAGCATTTT
.	TRBV5-5	TRBJ1-2	.	CASSLVDSPGGYGYTF	TGTGCCAGCAGCTTGGTGGACAGCCCGGGGGGCTATGGCTACACCTTC
.	TRBV7-9	TRBJ2-5	TRBD1	CASSLTRGETQYF	TGTGCCAGCAGCTTAACCAGGGGGGAGACCCAGTACTTC
.	TRBV6-5	TRBJ1-2	.	CASSTSGNHYGYTF	TGTGCCAGCAGTACCTCAGGGAATCACTATGGCTACACCTTC
.	TRBV6-5	TRBJ2-3	.	CASSLSRDTQYF	TGTGCCAGCAGTCTCAGCAGAGATACGCAGTATTTT
.	TRBV2	TRBJ2-1	TRBD2	CASSERLAGTLYNEQFF	TGTGCCAGCAGTGAAAGGCTAGCGGGGACTTTATACAATGAGCAGTTCTTC
once	TRBV5-1	TRBJ2-5	.	CASSPWGGTEQETQYF	TGCGCCAGCAGCCCTTGGGGGGGGACAGAGCAAGAGACCCAGTACTTC
once	TRBV12-3/TRBV12-4	TRBJ1-2	.	CASTPAGGVYTF	TGTGCCAGCACCCCCGCGGGGGGAGTCTACACCTTC
once	TRBV6-5	TRBJ1-6	.	CASSYRVNSPLHF	TGTGCCAGCAGTTACAGGGTCAATTCACCCCTCCACTTT
.	TRBV7-8	TRBJ1-4	.	CASSSQRTNEKLFF	TGTGCCAGCAGCTCACAGAGAACTAATGAAAAACTGTTTTTT
.	TRBV19	TRBJ2-7	.	CASGGVGGTYEQYF	TGTGCCAGTGGGGGAGTGGGGGGAACCTACGAGCAGTACTTC
.	TRBV30	TRBJ1-6	.	CAWSVDTATSPLHF	TGTGCCTGGAGTGTAGACACGGCAACTTCACCCCTCCACTTT
.	TRBV30	TRBJ1-2	.	CAGESGARAYGYTF	TGTGCCGGAGAATCAGGGGCCCGCGCCTATGGCTACACCTTC
.	TRBV7-9	TRBJ1-2	TRBD1	CASSASGTANYGYTF	TGTGCCAGCAGCGCATCCGGGACAGCGAACTATGGCTACACCTTC
.	TRBV6-2/TRBV6-3	TRBJ1-5	TRBD1	CASSRTGWVPAQHF	TGTGCCAGCAGTAGGACAGGCTGGGTTCCAGCCCAGCATTTT
few	TRBV27	TRBJ1-3	.	CASRASGHNSGNTIYF	TGTGCCAGCAGGGCGTCGGGACACAACTCTGGAAACACCATATATTTT
.	TRBV6-4	TRBJ2-1	.	CASSDSAGYNEQFF	TGTGCCAGCAGTGACTCGGCAGGGTACAATGAGCAGTTCTTC
once	TRBV28	TRBJ2-3	.	CASNPHTDTQYF	TGTGCCAGCAACCCACACACAGATACGCAGTATTTT
.	TRBV10-3	TRBJ2-3	TRBD2	CAISESSGGIYTQYF	TGTGCCATCAGTGAGTCCTCGGGGGGGATATATACGCAGTATTTT
.	TRBV4-3	TRBJ1-2	.	CASSRAGGNYGYTF	TGCGCCAGCAGCCGGGCAGGTGGGAACTATGGCTACACCTTC
.	TRBV5-1	TRBJ1-1	.	CASSLNENTEAFF	TGCGCCAGCAGCTTGAACGAGAACACTGAAGCTTTCTTT
.	TRBV4-1	TRBJ2-3	TRBD1	CASSQPGTALRIRGTDTQYF	TGCGCCAGCAGCCAACCTGGGACAGCTTTAAGAATTCGGGGCACAGATACGCAGTATTTT
.	TRBV4-1	TRBJ1-4	.	CASSPITREKLFF	TGCGCCAGCAGCCCCATAACTCGAGAGAAACTGTTTTTT